The TCR beta chain under discussion was sequenced for a study of vaccination effects on CD4 cells after COVID-19 (dated by TCRdb to between 2021 and 2023). Study-level background: Each participant got two doses of an mRNA SARS-CoV-2 vaccine, either BNT162b2 or mRNA-1273. Altogether, around 9 COVID-19 convalescent patients and a few SARS-CoV-2-naive healthy vaccine recipients made up the full study. Cultures from other donors in the study were sequenced using the Oncomine TCR Beta short-read assay on an Illumina iSeq 100. SARS-CoV-2 spike-specific CD4+ TCR repertoires were compared before and after mRNA vaccination in COVID-19 convalescent patients and in infection-naive vaccine recipients. Pre-vaccine samples were drawn from a couple of convalescent patients 16 days and one week before the first dose, at 142 and 148 days after COVID-19 diagnosis. Beyond this particular receptor, the publication reports: In convalescent patients, the post-vaccine spike-reactive repertoire was composed mainly of new vaccine-induced clones that were largely distinct from infection-induced clones. Marked clonal contraction was observed in both infection-induced and vaccine-induced clones at late post-vaccination timepoints, consistent with waning T cell responses. The study was limited by a small number of convalescent patients, and early post-infection timepoints were lacking.

The library was obtained by the immunoSEQ multiplex PCR assay. DNA from the cultured, isolated CD4+ T cells was subjected to TCR beta CDR3 sequencing. The study's own analysis went as follows. The analysis removed non-productive TCR sequences, trimmed reads to the CDR3 region, and retained only CDR3s that were 7 or more amino acids long. Antigen-specific clonotypes were identified using the MANAFEST web app by comparison of expansion in peptide wells against reference cultures. Positive clones required FDR<0.05 expansion versus reference and all other wells, odds ratio above 5, and frequency above 0.1% in two replicate wells. A clonotype was defined as cross-reactive if the clonotype was significantly expanded both in SARS-CoV-2 spike wells and in at least one common cold coronavirus spike condition. CDR3 similarity was assessed by Levenshtein distance with the stringdist R package, and unrooted trees were built with ape in R 3.6.1. This immuneACCESS table, as held by TCRdb, lists in-frame sequences with V and J called but not all clones. Of the missing ones, under half trace to an unresolved V gene in checked studies; the others have no known cause. V, J and clone size reflect that table, while D and trimming were determined from the DNA. The sample table shows tens of thousands of clones, and just under 75% are seen once. Of the sample, about 33% is held by the ten largest clones.

About this clone: Its specific antigen is unknown. One base away there is no much larger clone; base qualities are not given.

Taken from the germline V gene, the CDR1 and CDR2 loops are SGHDN and FVKESK. From the cysteine through the phenylalanine, the CDR3 covers 16 amino acids. Kept here is only the CDR3 DNA, which spans 48 bases and is read in frame from base 1. The germline ends are 10 bases apart after V is trimmed by 1 base and J by 0 bases. In the ViraFEST assay, PBMC were stimulated with viral peptide pools, and antigen-specific CD4+ T cell clonotypes were then identified by expansion using TCR sequencing. After around 10 days of culture, CD4+ T cells were isolated with the EasySep CD4+ T cell isolation kit. PCR-confirmed SARS-CoV-2 infection had occurred in convalescent patients between March and December 2020, before the Alpha, Beta and Delta variants emerged in the United States. About 2 million PBMC per well were cultured in IMDM with about 4.8% human AB serum, roughly 10 IU/ml IL-2 and gentamicin, plus 10 ug/ml peptides. Half of the culture medium was replaced with fresh IL-2-containing medium on days 3 and 7. Unless otherwise noted, each peptide stimulation condition was cultured in triplicate wells. PBMC were separated from whole blood using Ficoll-Paque Plus gradient centrifugation and were then either cryopreserved at -140C or used fresh. The QIAamp micro DNA kit was used to extract genomic DNA from the cultured CD4+ T cells.

The sample consisted of CD4+ T cells from PBMCs cultured with a peptide pool, taken before COVID-19 vaccination. The sequence was obtained from a human donor who had a prior SARS-CoV-2 infection. The chain is assembled from TRBV14 and TRBJ1-3, with an unclear D gene assignment. In nucleotides, the sequence is TGTGCCAGCAGCCAAGGTATTTGGAACTCTGGAAACACCATATATTTT. Its translation is CASSQGIWNSGNTIYF.